The text below deals with one T cell receptor (beta chain). Germline and junction disagree at one end, which may indicate a read error. The CDR3 is 14 residues long. CDR1 is SEHNR, CDR2 FQNEAQ, per germline (reference sequence). The data originate from a study of cytomegalovirus exposure and HLA in healthy donors. Vbeta (60) and Jbeta (13) primers were used in the PCR. Only in-frame clones appear in the TCRdb table, and some are missing; sequencing was by immunoSEQ multiplex PCR. Among tens of thousands of clones, around 72% were seen once, and the ten largest hold 51%. The sample taken for sequencing was PBMCs. The rearrangement uses TRBV7-9 and TRBJ2-7, with 8 bases lining up with TRBD1. The source is a man aged 50 to 59 in good health and CMV-seropositive. The CDR3 sequence: CSSSLGDRGYEQYF. CDR3 nucleotides: TGTTCCAGCAGCTTAGGCGACAGGGGTTACGAGCAGTACTTC.